Listed below are T cell receptor beta chains from one sample, sequenced in a study of molecular identifiers for immune sequencing clone quantification. TCRdb re-analysed the PCR reads in MiXCR, keeping a single row per CDR3 protein. The table lists more than 450,000 distinct CDR3 sequences, roughly 26% of them singletons, with roughly 0.77% in the top ten. The specimen was naive CD8+ T cells from blood, with Jurkat cell RNA spiked in. The receptor set was obtained from a human donor in good health. Some libraries in this study had Jurkat cell RNA spiked in. Both conserved end residues are part of each CDR3. D genes are given only for firm matches. Size values are once, few and many counts, or a class for expanded clones, and some rows have none.

d_gene: -
abundance: many
j_gene: TRBJ2-3
v_gene: TRBV4-3
CDR3nt: TGCGCCAGCAGCCAAGAAGCATCCACAGATACGCAGTATTTT
CDR3aa: CASSQEASTDTQYF

d_gene: -
abundance: many
j_gene: TRBJ1-4
v_gene: TRBV7-8
CDR3nt: TGTGCCAGCAGCTTAGGTGCTCATGTCCCAACTAATGAAAAACTGTTTTTT
CDR3aa: CASSLGAHVPTNEKLFF

d_gene: TRBD1
abundance: -
j_gene: TRBJ2-7
v_gene: TRBV7-9
CDR3nt: TGTGCCAGCAGCTTACCCAGGGGGGAGCAGTACTTC
CDR3aa: CASSLPRGEQYF

d_gene: -
abundance: few
j_gene: TRBJ1-1
v_gene: TRBV10-3
CDR3nt: TGTGCCATCAGTGACGGGCTGAACACTGAAGCTTTCTTT
CDR3aa: CAISDGLNTEAFF

d_gene: -
abundance: -
j_gene: TRBJ1-1
v_gene: TRBV7-6
CDR3nt: TGTGCCAGCAACTTAAATTACGCCGCCACTGAAGCTTTCTTT
CDR3aa: CASNLNYAATEAFF

d_gene: -
abundance: -
j_gene: TRBJ2-7
v_gene: TRBV13
CDR3nt: TGTGCCAGCAGCTCAACCGAGGGACTCTCAACCCCCTACGAGCAGTACTTC
CDR3aa: CASSSTEGLSTPYEQYF

d_gene: -
abundance: few
j_gene: TRBJ1-1
v_gene: TRBV18
CDR3nt: TGTGCCAGCTCACCACCTCCCGGGGTTAACACTGAAGCTTTCTTT
CDR3aa: CASSPPPGVNTEAFF

d_gene: -
abundance: many
j_gene: TRBJ2-3
v_gene: TRBV14
CDR3nt: TGTGCCAGCAGCCATGTTGGGCAAAAGAGCACAGATACGCAGTATTTT
CDR3aa: CASSHVGQKSTDTQYF

d_gene: -
abundance: -
j_gene: TRBJ1-6
v_gene: TRBV27
CDR3nt: TGTGCCAGCAGTTTATCCGACCGGAATTCACCCCTCCACTTT
CDR3aa: CASSLSDRNSPLHF

d_gene: -
abundance: many
j_gene: TRBJ1-2
v_gene: TRBV7-9
CDR3nt: TGTGCCAGCAGCTTAGTTGAGGGTTACCTTGGCTACACCTTC
CDR3aa: CASSLVEGYLGYTF

d_gene: TRBD2
abundance: many
j_gene: TRBJ2-3
v_gene: TRBV7-9
CDR3nt: TGTGCCAGCGGCGCGGGGGGGCCGAATACGCAGTATTTT
CDR3aa: CASGAGGPNTQYF

d_gene: -
abundance: few
j_gene: TRBJ1-5
v_gene: TRBV4-2
CDR3nt: TGTGCCAGCAGCCAAGAAGACGGAGATCAGCCCCAGCATTTT
CDR3aa: CASSQEDGDQPQHF

d_gene: -
abundance: -
j_gene: TRBJ1-1
v_gene: TRBV9
CDR3nt: TGTGCCAGCAGCGTAGGGATCCCCAGGGGCGAGAAGAACACTGAAGCTTTCTTT
CDR3aa: CASSVGIPRGEKNTEAFF

d_gene: -
abundance: -
j_gene: TRBJ1-4
v_gene: TRBV19
CDR3nt: TGTGCCAGTAGTTTACAGGACCTTGAAAAACTGTTTTTT
CDR3aa: CASSLQDLEKLFF

d_gene: TRBD1
abundance: few
j_gene: TRBJ1-5
v_gene: TRBV19
CDR3nt: TGTGCCAGTAGTTCCGGGACAGGGAAGGGCAATCAGCCCCAGCATTTT
CDR3aa: CASSSGTGKGNQPQHF

d_gene: TRBD1
abundance: -
j_gene: TRBJ1-1
v_gene: TRBV7-3
CDR3nt: TGTGCCAGCAGCTTATTAGGGGGCGGCGCCGCAGCTTTCTTT
CDR3aa: CASSLLGGGAAAFF

d_gene: -
abundance: few
j_gene: TRBJ1-1
v_gene: TRBV5-4
CDR3nt: TGTGCCAGCAGCCTCCAGGAAATCCGCCCTCTGAACACTGAAGCTTTCTTT
CDR3aa: CASSLQEIRPLNTEAFF

d_gene: TRBD1
abundance: many
j_gene: TRBJ2-4
v_gene: TRBV20-1
CDR3nt: TGCAGTGCTAGAGAGACAGGGGCAGGAAACATTCAGTACTTC
CDR3aa: CSARETGAGNIQYF

d_gene: -
abundance: many
j_gene: TRBJ2-3
v_gene: TRBV7-9
CDR3nt: TGTGCCAGCAGCCTCCGGGCGCCCGGCCCAGATACGCAGTATTTT
CDR3aa: CASSLRAPGPDTQYF

d_gene: TRBD1
abundance: few
j_gene: TRBJ1-6
v_gene: TRBV9
CDR3nt: TGTGCCAGCAGCGAGGATGGGACAGGTCCCCTCCACTTT
CDR3aa: CASSEDGTGPLHF

d_gene: -
abundance: -
j_gene: TRBJ2-5
v_gene: TRBV6-1
CDR3nt: TGTGCCAGCAGTGACTGGATCGCAGGGGATATGGAGACCCAGTACTTC
CDR3aa: CASSDWIAGDMETQYF

d_gene: -
abundance: -
j_gene: TRBJ2-5
v_gene: TRBV20-1
CDR3nt: TGCAGTGCTAGAGATATAGGTAGCAGCCAAGAGACCCAGTACTTC
CDR3aa: CSARDIGSSQETQYF

d_gene: TRBD2
abundance: -
j_gene: TRBJ2-3
v_gene: TRBV3-1
CDR3nt: TGTGCCAGCAGCCAACCGGGACTAGTGGCAGATACGCAGTATTTT
CDR3aa: CASSQPGLVADTQYF

d_gene: -
abundance: -
j_gene: TRBJ2-2
v_gene: TRBV7-3
CDR3nt: TGTGCCAGCAGCTTAATAGGAACCACCGGGGAGCTGTTTTTT
CDR3aa: CASSLIGTTGELFF

d_gene: -
abundance: many
j_gene: TRBJ2-1
v_gene: TRBV29-1
CDR3nt: TGCAGCGTCCTCGACGACCTTACCTACAATGAGCAGTTCTTC
CDR3aa: CSVLDDLTYNEQFF

d_gene: -
abundance: -
j_gene: TRBJ2-7
v_gene: TRBV5-4
CDR3nt: TGTGCCGGCAGCTTGGCCTTCGACGGGCGGTACTTC
CDR3aa: CAGSLAFDGRYF

d_gene: TRBD1
abundance: -
j_gene: TRBJ2-5
v_gene: TRBV19
CDR3nt: TGTGCCAGTAGCCACGGGACAGGGCTGGAGACCCAGTACTTC
CDR3aa: CASSHGTGLETQYF

d_gene: -
abundance: -
j_gene: TRBJ2-5
v_gene: TRBV18
CDR3nt: TGTGCCAGCTCACCACCATTCCAAGAGACCCAGTACTTC
CDR3aa: CASSPPFQETQYF

d_gene: -
abundance: many
j_gene: TRBJ2-3
v_gene: TRBV25-1
CDR3nt: TGTGCCAGCAGTGAATGGGGAGAGGGCGCAGATACGCAGTATTTT
CDR3aa: CASSEWGEGADTQYF

d_gene: -
abundance: many
j_gene: TRBJ1-6
v_gene: TRBV20-1
CDR3nt: TGCAGTGCTAGGGGGACCTGGAATTCACCCCTCCACTTT
CDR3aa: CSARGTWNSPLHF

d_gene: TRBD1
abundance: -
j_gene: TRBJ2-5
v_gene: TRBV27
CDR3nt: TGTGCCAGCAGTTTAGTCTACAGGGGAGAGACCCAGTACTTC
CDR3aa: CASSLVYRGETQYF

d_gene: TRBD1
abundance: few
j_gene: TRBJ1-3
v_gene: TRBV5-1
CDR3nt: TGCGCCAGCAGCTCCCGCCCGACAGGGGTTACCTTCTCTGGAAACACCATATATTTT
CDR3aa: CASSSRPTGVTFSGNTIYF

d_gene: -
abundance: few
j_gene: TRBJ2-7
v_gene: TRBV20-1
CDR3nt: TGCAGTGCTAGTCCGCAAGAGGCAGGAATCTACGAGCAGTACTTC
CDR3aa: CSASPQEAGIYEQYF

d_gene: -
abundance: -
j_gene: TRBJ1-1
v_gene: TRBV7-6
CDR3nt: TGTGCCAGCAGCTTCCGGCCAGACTTGAACACTGAAGCTTTCTTT
CDR3aa: CASSFRPDLNTEAFF

d_gene: TRBD1
abundance: many
j_gene: TRBJ2-7
v_gene: TRBV4-2
CDR3nt: TGTGCCAGCAGCGAAACCGGGACAGCCTACGAGCAGTACTTC
CDR3aa: CASSETGTAYEQYF

d_gene: -
abundance: many
j_gene: TRBJ2-7
v_gene: TRBV4-1
CDR3nt: TGCGCCAGCAGCCAAGATGGATCCTACGAGCAGTACTTC
CDR3aa: CASSQDGSYEQYF

d_gene: -
abundance: few
j_gene: TRBJ2-2
v_gene: TRBV20-1
CDR3nt: TGCAGTGCTAGAACAGGGCTCACCGGGGAGCTGTTTTTT
CDR3aa: CSARTGLTGELFF

d_gene: TRBD2
abundance: -
j_gene: TRBJ2-2
v_gene: TRBV27
CDR3nt: TGTGCCAGCAGTCTTCTCCGGGCTAGCGGGGACGGCACCGGGGAGCTGTTTTTT
CDR3aa: CASSLLRASGDGTGELFF

d_gene: -
abundance: -
j_gene: TRBJ1-5
v_gene: TRBV6-2/TRBV6-3
CDR3nt: TGTGCCAGCAGCGCCGGGCTCCCCTGGGTAAATCAGCCCCAGCATTTT
CDR3aa: CASSAGLPWVNQPQHF

d_gene: TRBD2
abundance: few
j_gene: TRBJ2-3
v_gene: TRBV7-3
CDR3nt: TGTGCCAGCAGCTTGAATCTCCGGCCTAGCGGGACAACAGATACGCAGTATTTT
CDR3aa: CASSLNLRPSGTTDTQYF

d_gene: TRBD2
abundance: -
j_gene: TRBJ2-4
v_gene: TRBV6-2/TRBV6-3
CDR3nt: TGTGCCAGCAGTTACTACCCGGGAAGCGGGGTAGTCATTCAGTACTTC
CDR3aa: CASSYYPGSGVVIQYF

d_gene: TRBD1
abundance: many
j_gene: TRBJ2-4
v_gene: TRBV27
CDR3nt: TGTGCCAGCAGTCCCAGGCAGGGGGTAGCCAAAAACATTCAGTACTTC
CDR3aa: CASSPRQGVAKNIQYF

d_gene: -
abundance: few
j_gene: TRBJ1-1
v_gene: TRBV4-3
CDR3nt: TGCGCCAGCAGCCAAGAATCCAGGGTTTTTTCCACTGAAGCTTTCTTT
CDR3aa: CASSQESRVFSTEAFF

d_gene: -
abundance: -
j_gene: TRBJ2-7
v_gene: TRBV12-5
CDR3nt: TGTGCTAGTGGCCCGAACCCGGGACACAGCTCCTACGAGCAGTACTTC
CDR3aa: CASGPNPGHSSYEQYF

d_gene: TRBD2
abundance: -
j_gene: TRBJ2-1
v_gene: TRBV29-1
CDR3nt: TGCAGCGTTGAAGATACTAGCGGCGTTAACAATGAGCAGTTCTTC
CDR3aa: CSVEDTSGVNNEQFF

d_gene: -
abundance: -
j_gene: TRBJ1-2
v_gene: TRBV14
CDR3nt: TGTGCCAGCAGCCTTAACACAGGTCCACACTATGGCTACACCTTC
CDR3aa: CASSLNTGPHYGYTF

d_gene: -
abundance: few
j_gene: TRBJ2-5
v_gene: TRBV5-1
CDR3nt: TGCGCCAGCAGCTCCGGGCCTCTAGGTGATTTGGAGACCCAGTACTTC
CDR3aa: CASSSGPLGDLETQYF

d_gene: TRBD2
abundance: many
j_gene: TRBJ2-3
v_gene: TRBV5-4
CDR3nt: TGTGCCAGCAGCTTGGGGACTAGCAACACAGATACGCAGTATTTT
CDR3aa: CASSLGTSNTDTQYF

d_gene: -
abundance: -
j_gene: TRBJ2-1
v_gene: TRBV19
CDR3nt: TGTGCCAGTAGTATAGTTCCGGCCGGCGGCGATGAGCAGTTCTTC
CDR3aa: CASSIVPAGGDEQFF

d_gene: TRBD2
abundance: once
j_gene: TRBJ2-3
v_gene: TRBV20-1
CDR3nt: TGCAATGCTACCACGGGACTAGCGGGGGGCACAGATACGCAATATTTT
CDR3aa: CNATTGLAGGTDTQYF

d_gene: -
abundance: -
j_gene: TRBJ2-7
v_gene: TRBV30
CDR3nt: TGTGCCTGGAGTGTACTCCCTGGGGCCTACGAGCAGTACTTC
CDR3aa: CAWSVLPGAYEQYF

d_gene: -
abundance: -
j_gene: TRBJ2-3
v_gene: TRBV28
CDR3nt: TGTGCCAGCAGTTCTAGGGGCACAGATACGCAGTATTTT
CDR3aa: CASSSRGTDTQYF

d_gene: TRBD1
abundance: -
j_gene: TRBJ1-4
v_gene: TRBV27
CDR3nt: TGTGCCAGCAGCGTCTCCCCGAGGGGGCCTAATGAAAAACTGTTTTTT
CDR3aa: CASSVSPRGPNEKLFF

d_gene: -
abundance: few
j_gene: TRBJ2-7
v_gene: TRBV14
CDR3nt: TGTGCCAGCAGCCAAGAGTTCGGAACTCCTATTTCCAGCTCCTACGAGCAGTACTTC
CDR3aa: CASSQEFGTPISSSYEQYF

d_gene: -
abundance: -
j_gene: TRBJ2-1
v_gene: TRBV29-1
CDR3nt: TGCAGCGGCACCTCCCGGGAGACAGGACAGTTCTTC
CDR3aa: CSGTSRETGQFF

d_gene: TRBD2
abundance: -
j_gene: TRBJ2-1
v_gene: TRBV3-1
CDR3nt: TGTGCCAGCAGCTCTGGACTAGTCGATGAGCAGTTCTTC
CDR3aa: CASSSGLVDEQFF

d_gene: -
abundance: many
j_gene: TRBJ1-1
v_gene: TRBV5-1
CDR3nt: TGCGCCAGCAGCTTGAGGGACGTGACAGGAAACACTGAAGCTTTCTTT
CDR3aa: CASSLRDVTGNTEAFF

d_gene: TRBD2
abundance: few
j_gene: TRBJ2-7
v_gene: TRBV6-5
CDR3nt: TGTGCCAGCAGTTGGACTAGCGGGGGACGAGGGGAGCAGTACTTC
CDR3aa: CASSWTSGGRGEQYF

d_gene: -
abundance: few
j_gene: TRBJ2-3
v_gene: TRBV18
CDR3nt: TGTGCCAGCTCACCACCGTCATGGGGCACAGATACGCAGTATTTT
CDR3aa: CASSPPSWGTDTQYF

d_gene: TRBD2
abundance: -
j_gene: TRBJ2-1
v_gene: TRBV12-3/TRBV12-4
CDR3nt: TGTGCCAGCAGTTCCGCGGGAGGGGGGGTCTCCCTCTCCTACAATGAGCAGTTCTTC
CDR3aa: CASSSAGGGVSLSYNEQFF